The 20 T cell receptor beta chains given below trace back to one sample, sequenced in a study of CD8+ T cells in alopecia areata (dated by TCRdb to the late 2010s). Receptor libraries were prepared by the immunoSEQ multiplex PCR assay. To provide template for TCR sequencing, every sample had RNA extracted and reverse transcribed into cDNA. In TCRdb, the immuneACCESS table is reduced to in-frame sequences with V and J assigned. These tables do not hold every clone; where another copy was compared, an unresolved V gene accounts for under half, and the others remain unexplained. The sample contains about 110,000 clones, 50% to 60% of them found a single time. Around 23% of the sample is held by the ten biggest clonotypes. Sequencing was performed on NKG2D-low CD8+ T cells sorted from blood. Taken with the paper, the label for cell subset or site translates to: sorted CD8+ NKG2D-low blood T cells. These receptor sequences come from a human donor with alopecia areata.

The genes are TRBV5-1 and TRBJ2-2, with 11 bases that match TRBD1. This CDR3 has 15 residues. The germline CDR1 and CDR2 sequences are SGHRS and YFSETQ. Trimming at V came to 4 bases and at J to 5 bases, leaving 4 bases not matched to a gene. CDR3 DNA sequence: TGCGCCAGCAGCCCGGGGACAGGGGGGACCGGGGAGCTGTTTTTT. It encodes CASSPGTGGTGELFF.

The chain links TRBV5-1 to TRBJ2-1; 7 nucleotides match TRBD2. With 1 base clipped from V and 8 bases from J, the junction kept 6 bases outside the gene matches. From germline, CDR1 is SGHRS and CDR2 YFSETQ. The CDR3 covers 14 residues. Written as DNA, the CDR3 is TGCGCCAGCAGCTTGTTTCGCGGGAGTGATGAGCAGTTCTTC. As protein: CASSLFRGSDEQFF.

This chain joins TRBV29-1 and TRBJ2-1; D unclear. With 1 base removed from V and 3 bases from J, the gap between germline ends came to 16 bases. Germline V gives CDR1 SQVTM, CDR2 ANQGSEA. This CDR3 comprises 16 residues. DNA for the CDR3: TGCAGCGTTGAAGTTGACCTGGGTAACGTCTACAATGAGCAGTTCTTC. This translates into CSVEVDLGNVYNEQFF.

The rearrangement joins TRBV6-5 to TRBJ2-1; TRBD2 aligns across 9 bases. Germline V gene data show CDR1 as MNHEY and CDR2 as SVGAGI. The trim removed 1 base at V and 9 bases at J, leaving 7 bases unmatched. The CDR3 sequence is 15 residues long. The CDR3 spells CASSYYAGGPGEQFF. In nucleotides, the CDR3 is TGTGCCAGCAGTTACTATGCGGGAGGGCCGGGTGAGCAGTTCTTC.

The chain couples TRBV4-1 to TRBJ2-5, with D hard to call. V dropped 3 bases and J dropped 5 bases, with 10 bases sitting between them. CDR3 length: 13 residues. Germline V gene lookup returns CDR1 MGHRA and CDR2 YSYEKL. The CDR3: CASSHPSRETQYF. Written as DNA, the CDR3 is TGCGCCAGCAGCCACCCGTCGAGGGAGACCCAGTACTTC.

The chain employs TRBV2 and TRBJ2-5; TRBD1 might be the D (6 bases). The DNA end is more similar to TRBJ2-7, so the J call may be wrong. The CDR3 runs to 13 residues. The germline V gene has CDR1 SNHLY and CDR2 FYNNEI. For the CDR3, the DNA is TGTGCCAGCAGTGATACAGGGAGTCGCGAGCAGTACTTC. Its protein is CASSDTGSREQYF.

The chain recombines TRBV27 with TRBJ2-1; D remains ambiguous. The CDR3 length is 13 residues. Trimming took off 9 bases at V and 4 bases at J, with 13 bases between the two ends. In germline, CDR1 is MNHEY, CDR2 SMNVEV (reference sequence). The CDR3 is CASASRVYNEQFF. The CDR3 DNA reads as TGTGCCAGTGCCTCAAGGGTATACAATGAGCAGTTCTTC.

This clone was observed a handful of times. The V call is TRBV4-1, the J call TRBJ2-7; a possible D gene is TRBD1 (7 bases). Trimming removed 1 base from V and 1 base from J, with 14 bases in between. There are 16 residues in the CDR3. From germline, CDR1 is MGHRA and CDR2 YSYEKL. As DNA, the CDR3 is TGCGCCAGCAGCCAAGTGTCGGCAGGGGGGTCCTACGAGCAGTACTTC. Protein product: CASSQVSAGGSYEQYF.

This chain links TRBV30 with TRBJ1-1; TRBD1 matches 7 bases. V lost 0 bases and J lost 0; bases outside the gene matches: 4. CDR1 GTSNPN and CDR2 SVGIG come from the germline V gene (reference sequence). This CDR3 region has 15 residues. The CDR3 reads CAWSVPTGLNTEAFF. Here the CDR3 DNA reads TGTGCCTGGAGTGTACCGACAGGGTTGAACACTGAAGCTTTCTTT.

This clone came up a few times. The rearrangement links TRBV7-3 to TRBJ2-3, with 12 bases fitting TRBD2. This CDR3 has 22 residues. After removal of 5 bases from V and 5 bases from J, the junction contained 26 bases not matched to a gene. Per the germline V gene, CDR1 is SGHTA and CDR2 is FQGTGA. The CDR3 nucleotides are TGTGCCAGCAGCCCAACAGGGGGGATGGGTGCTAGCGGGAGGGCCGCTGGAGATACGCAGTATTTT. The encoded protein is CASSPTGGMGASGRAAGDTQYF. The complete variable domain, with remaining parts taken from reference TRBV7-3 and TRBJ2-3, reads GAGVSQTPSNKVTEKGKYVELRCDPISGHTALYWYRQSLGQGPEFLIYFQGTGAADDSGLPNDRFFAVRPEGSVSTLKIQRTERGDSAVYLCASSPTGGMGASGRAAGDTQYFGPGTRLTVL.

The chain employs TRBV18 and TRBJ2-7, with D possibly being TRBD2 (5 bases). Deletions cut 1 base from V and 5 bases from J, with 6 bases between. Germline values: CDR1 KGHSH, CDR2 LQKENI. This CDR3 is built from 12 residues. CDR3 in amino acids: CASSPLGDEQYF. CDR3 nucleotides: TGTGCCAGCTCACCACTGGGAGACGAGCAGTACTTC. The entire variable domain, with the rest obtained from reference TRBV18 and TRBJ2-7, is as follows: NAGVMQNPRHLVRRRGQEARLRCSPMKGHSHVYWYRQLPEEGLKFMVYLQKENIIDESGMPKERFSAEFPKEGPSILRIQQVVRGDSAAYFCASSPLGDEQYFGPGTRLTVT.

The CDR3 bases are TGTGCCAGCACCAGTACCGGGACAGGGCACGGCTACACCTTC. This translates into CASTSTGTGHGYTF. The chain is built from TRBV11-2 and TRBJ1-2; 9 bases map to TRBD1. Trimming took 7 bases from V and 8 from J; bases not matched to a gene: 11. The CDR3 spans 14 residues. Germline V lookup: CDR1 SGHAT, CDR2 FQNNGV. Complete variable domain (other parts from reference TRBV11-2 and TRBJ1-2): EAGVAQSPRYKIIEKRQSVAFWCNPISGHATLYWYQQILGQGPKLLIQFQNNGVVDDSQLPKDRFSAERLKGVDSTLKIQPAKLEDSAVYLCASTSTGTGHGYTFGSGTRLTVV.

The chain couples TRBV9 to TRBJ2-1; 8 bases match TRBD2. The length of the CDR3 is 16 residues. CDR1 and CDR2 (germline): SGDLS, YYNGEE. The V and J ends lost 4 bases and 6 bases, in that order; junction bases with no gene match: 12. The CDR3 DNA is TGTGCCAGCAGCACCCGATCTAGCGGGTATCTCAATGAGCAGTTCTTC. Its translation is CASSTRSSGYLNEQFF. Looking up the rest from reference TRBV9 and TRBJ2-1 gives the full variable domain: DSGVTQTPKHLITATGQRVTLRCSPRSGDLSVYWYQQSLDQGLQFLIQYYNGEERAKGNILERFSAQQFPDLHSELNLSSLELGDSALYFCASSTRSSGYLNEQFFGPGTRLTVL.

This clone was counted a few times. J is TRBJ1-2 and V is TRBV7-9; D ambiguous. The CDR3 length is 14 residues. The ends were cut back, 5 bases at V and 4 bases at J, with 14 bases in the middle. The V gene's germline CDR1 is SEHNR and CDR2 FQNEAQ (reference sequence). CDR3: CASSDPYPSYGYTF. The CDR3 coding sequence is TGTGCCAGCAGCGACCCGTACCCTTCCTATGGCTACACCTTC.

J is TRBJ2-1 and V is TRBV27; no clear D. Germline V gene sequence: CDR1 MNHEY, CDR2 SMNVEV (reference sequence). The V end was cut by 2 bases, the J end by 9 bases, with 11 bases between. This CDR3 spans 13 amino acids. CDR3 sequence (DNA): TGTGCCAGCAGTTTAACAACTATCCGTGAGCAGTTCTTC. This gives the protein CASSLTTIREQFF.

This chain connects TRBV6-5 to TRBJ2-1, with 8 bases fitting TRBD2. Trimming removed 5 bases from V and 6 bases from J; junction bases left unmatched: 3. The V gene's germline CDR1 is MNHEY and CDR2 SVGAGI. This CDR3 spans 13 amino acids. CDR3 nucleotides: TGTGCCAGCAGTACTCTAGCGGGCAATGAGCAGTTCTTC. This translates into CASSTLAGNEQFF.

The chain carries TRBV6-5 and TRBJ1-5; possibly TRBD1 for D (5 bases). The CDR3 covers 15 residues. Trimming pared 2 bases from V and 3 bases from J, leaving 11 bases between. Germline V gene lookup returns CDR1 MNHEY and CDR2 SVGAGI. CDR3 sequence (DNA): TGTGCCAGCAGTTACGGGCCAGGGCTCAATCAGCCCCAGCATTTT. Its translation is CASSYGPGLNQPQHF.

J is TRBJ2-1 and V is TRBV7-6, with 8 positions matching TRBD2. The CDR3 length is 14 residues. Germline CDR1 reads SGHVS; CDR2 reads FNYEAQ. V lost 7 bases, J lost 3 bases, and 5 bases stayed unmatched. The chain's CDR3 is CASTPSGSYNEQFF. DNA for the CDR3: TGTGCCAGCACCCCGAGCGGGAGCTACAATGAGCAGTTCTTC.

In nucleotides, the CDR3 is TGTGCCAGTCAAAGCGTCCCAGCCTCGACTAGTAGTACTGACGAGCAGTACTTC. Its translation: CASQSVPASTSSTDEQYF. The V and J genes are TRBV2 and TRBJ2-7; perhaps TRBD2 as D (6 bases). The CDR3 consists of 18 residues. CDR1 SNHLY and CDR2 FYNNEI come from the germline V gene. Trimming pared 9 bases from V and 5 bases from J, leaving 32 bases between.

V and J are TRBV5-6 and TRBJ1-1; tentatively, D is TRBD1 (5 bases). Per the germline V gene, CDR1 is SGHDT and CDR2 is YYEEEE. There are 14 residues in the CDR3. Trimming removed 2 bases from V and 2 bases from J, with 10 bases in between. For the CDR3, the DNA is TGTGCCAGCAGCTTTGGGGGAGGAAACACTGAAGCTTTCTTT. It is translated as CASSFGGGNTEAFF.